This T cell receptor beta chain stems from a study of T cell responses to AZD1222 COVID-19 vaccine. The V gene lost 0 bases and the J gene lost 3 bases, with 8 bases spanning the gap. The CDR3 consists of 14 residues. Germline CDR1 is SGHRS and CDR2 is YFSETQ. TCRdb keeps only in-frame clones here, not all; method: immunoSEQ multiplex PCR. The sample carries 99,000 or so clones, approximately 88% recorded once. The TCR sequence derives from an adult in good health. V is TRBV5-1 and J is TRBJ2-3, with no clear D. This specimen was peripheral blood, taken on day 0 of AZD1222 vaccination. CDR3 protein: CASSLDLGTDTQYF. In DNA form, the CDR3 reads TGCGCCAGCAGCTTGGATCTGGGGACAGATACGCAGTATTTT. Full variable domain (remainder filled in from reference TRBV5-1 and TRBJ2-3): KAGVTQTPRYLIKTRGQQVTLSCSPISGHRSVSWYQQTPGQGLQFLFEYFSETQRNKGNFPGRFSGRQFSNSRSEMNVSTLELGDSALYLCASSLDLGTDTQYFGPGTRLTVL.